This T cell receptor beta chain was observed in a study of T cell responses to AZD1222 COVID-19 vaccine. A word on this clone: Its target is unknown.

Germline CDR1 LNHDA, CDR2 SQIVND (reference sequence). The CDR3 consists of 13 residues. The V segment lost 3 bases and the J segment 2 bases; nucleotides outside the gene matches: 0. Overall study findings and caveats: The donor cohort was predominantly white British with a female majority, and clonal diversity may have been underestimated. Only five or six people who got AZD1222 tested seropositive at baseline. The span of vaccine-associated CD4 TCRs extended across spike, with dominance at 160-218 and 743-854. Nearly half of spike-specific TCRs reportedly go after variant regions that carry no mutations.

Generated by immunoSEQ multiplex PCR, the TCRdb table keeps only in-frame clones and is missing some. The sample consists of 120,000 or so clones, around 89% of them appearing once. Sequenced here: peripheral blood, sampled on day 0 of MenACWY control vaccination. The clonotype originates from an adult in good health. The chain employs TRBV19 and TRBJ2-7; 8 nucleotides align to TRBD2. The CDR3 coding sequence is TGTGCCAGTAGTATCGGGGGGGCCTACGAGCAGTACTTC. The encoded protein is CASSIGGAYEQYF.